The clone carrying this T cell receptor beta chain was recorded a few times. Its antigen is still unknown. The CDR3 loop spans 13 amino acids. V was shortened by 3 bases and J by 1 base, with 8 bases between the two germline ends. CDR1 is GTSNPN and CDR2 is SVGIG in the germline V gene (reference sequence). These data belong to a study of radiation and T cells in renal cell carcinoma. Study outcomes and limitations: Compared with controls, irradiated tumors showed greater TCR clonality. Dominant CDR3 motifs were more common in irradiated tumors than controls.

Assay: immunoSEQ multiplex PCR; the TCRdb copy retains only in-frame clones and omits some. The sample yields 18,000 or so clones, roughly three fifths seen once. Regarding treatment: treatment-naive control, cytoreductive nephrectomy. Control samples are tumors resected by cytoreductive nephrectomy without prior radiation. Sequenced control tumors were from more than ten males and several females, median age around 57. The rearrangement joins TRBV30 to TRBJ2-3, with D possibly matching TRBD1 (6 bases). This clonotype originated in a man aged 50 or older with renal cell carcinoma. The material was tumor tissue, obtained from a patient whose treatment was nephrectomy without radiotherapy. CDR3 protein: CAWRKGGTDTQYF. Written as DNA, the CDR3 is TGTGCCTGGAGAAAGGGGGGCACAGATACGCAGTATTTT.